The clone carrying this T cell receptor (beta chain) turned up a few times. Its antigen is not known. The record originates from a study of beta chain features in type 1 diabetes. The overall study: Examination covered fewer than 110 million sorted cells spanning all samples.

Sequencing targeted expressed TCRB transcripts, as all isolated RNA had been reverse transcribed. TCRdb's copy holds only in-frame clones and misses some; the assay was immunoSEQ multiplex PCR. The profile covers about 300,000 clones, with roughly 12% appearing a single time and approximately 0.016% taken by the ten largest. General study findings and limits: Within each of all four CD4+ subsets, Type 1 diabetes patients had TCRB CDR3s that were moderately but significantly shorter. Reduced insertions and increased deletions marked VDJ junctions in type 1 diabetes patients. Within patients, naive, central memory and Treg TCRB repertoires seemed more similar than within healthy donors.

This CDR3 comprises 14 residues. CDR1 and CDR2 from the germline V gene are SEHNR and FQNEAQ (reference sequence). After removal of 2 bases from V and 10 bases from J, the junction contained 5 bases not matched to a gene. The rearrangement uses TRBV7-9 and TRBJ1-1; 12 positions agree with TRBD1. Input material: naive CD4+ T cells from blood. The TCR was taken from a young woman with type 1 diabetes. The CDR3 DNA follows: TGTGCCAGCAGCTTAAGGGGACAGGGGGCTTTAGCTTTCTTT. Its protein is CASSLRGQGALAFF.